This TCR beta chain was obtained from a study of T-cell reconstitution after alpha-beta-depleted transplantation in children. With 0 bases clipped from V and 3 bases from J, the junction kept 6 bases outside the gene matches. The CDR3 has 16 amino acids. Germline CDR1 MGHRA, CDR2 YSYEKL. This clonotype has just a few counts. Library preparation (for TCRbeta) was performed with unique molecular identifiers. TCRdb recomputed calls from the PCR reads with MiXCR, one row per CDR3 protein. The repertoire holds a few hundred thousand distinct CDR3 sequences, with 10% as singletons. The sequence derives from a human donor who donated a stem cell graft to a child with acute lymphoblastic leukemia. The sequenced sample was PBMCs from the stem cell graft donor, obtained from the stem cell graft. The chain carries TRBV4-1 and TRBJ2-5; 8 positions match TRBD2. CDR3 DNA sequence: TGCGCCAGCAGCCAAGATTGGGCGGGACTAGAAGAGACCCAGTACTTC. Protein product: CASSQDWAGLEETQYF.